A selection of T cell receptor beta chains follows, all from one sample in a study of cytomegalovirus exposure and HLA in healthy donors. Assay used: immunoSEQ multiplex PCR; TCRdb lists only in-frame clones, some missing. In the table there are some 70,000 clones, about 70% of which are singletons. The sample was PBMCs. These receptors were collected from a woman aged 25 to 45 in good health and CMV-seronegative. CDR3s include the opening cysteine and the closing phenylalanine or tryptophan. Fields, in order: D gene, V gene, clone size, J gene, CDR3 DNA, CDR3 protein. D genes are given only for firm matches. A clone size is listed for some rows: how often the clone was seen (once, few, many), or a class if it is expanded.

D: .; V: TRBV7-8; size: .; J: TRBJ1-5; DNA: TGTGCCAGCAGCTTATGGACTGCTTCGGGTCAGCCCCAGCATTTT; CDR3: CASSLWTASGQPQHF
D: TRBD1; V: TRBV14; size: few; J: TRBJ2-1; DNA: TGTGCCAGCAGCCCCCGGGACAGGGGTGACAATGAGCAGTTCTTC; CDR3: CASSPRDRGDNEQFF
D: .; V: TRBV29-1; size: .; J: TRBJ2-3; DNA: TGCAGCGTTGGGGGAGGTGGGTCCACAGATACGCAGTATTTT; CDR3: CSVGGGGSTDTQYF
D: TRBD1; V: TRBV28; size: .; J: TRBJ1-2; DNA: TGTGCCAGCAGTCCCTTGGACAGGGGAACTAACTATGGCTACACCTTC; CDR3: CASSPLDRGTNYGYTF
D: .; V: TRBV7-8; size: .; J: TRBJ2-5; DNA: TGTGCCAGCAGCTCACAAGAGACCCAGTACTTC; CDR3: CASSSQETQYF
D: TRBD1; V: TRBV5-8; size: .; J: TRBJ2-5; DNA: TGTGCCAGCAGCCATCTGGATGGGACAGGGACCCGGGAGACCCAGTACTTC; CDR3: CASSHLDGTGTRETQYF
D: TRBD1; V: TRBV5-6; size: .; J: TRBJ2-7; DNA: TGTGCCAGCAGCTTCGGGACAGACTACGAGCAGTACTTC; CDR3: CASSFGTDYEQYF
D: .; V: TRBV30; size: .; J: TRBJ1-3; DNA: TGTGCCTGGTCTACAGGGCTCTCTGGAAACACCATATATTTT; CDR3: CAWSTGLSGNTIYF
D: TRBD1; V: TRBV14; size: once; J: TRBJ2-2; DNA: TGTGCCAGCAGCCCTGGGACAGGGAGGCTGACCGGGGAGCTGTTTTTT; CDR3: CASSPGTGRLTGELFF
D: TRBD1; V: TRBV9; size: .; J: TRBJ1-1; DNA: TGTGCCAGCAGAGCATCTACCGGGACAGGGGGCGAAGGGAACACTGAAGCTTTCTTT; CDR3: CASRASTGTGGEGNTEAFF
D: .; V: TRBV2; size: few; J: TRBJ1-5; DNA: TGTGCCAGCAGTGGGGGCAGTTCCAATCAGCCCCAGCATTTT; CDR3: CASSGGSSNQPQHF
D: .; V: TRBV2; size: few; J: TRBJ2-7; DNA: TGTGCCATTTGGGGGCCCCGGGACACTAATAATTACGAGCAGTACTTC; CDR3: CAIWGPRDTNNYEQYF
D: TRBD2; V: TRBV9; size: .; J: TRBJ2-7; DNA: TGTGCCAGCAGCGGCGGCGCGGGACTACTCTCCTACGAGCAGTACTTC; CDR3: CASSGGAGLLSYEQYF
D: TRBD1; V: TRBV7-9; size: .; J: TRBJ1-2; DNA: TGTGCCAGCAGCCCACGGACAGGGATGAACTATGGCTACACCTTC; CDR3: CASSPRTGMNYGYTF
D: TRBD2; V: TRBV4-2; size: .; J: TRBJ2-5; DNA: TGTGCCAGCAGCCTTACTAGCGGGGGGGGAGTCCAAGAGACCCAGTACTTC; CDR3: CASSLTSGGGVQETQYF
D: TRBD2; V: TRBV5-5; size: .; J: TRBJ2-5; DNA: TGTGCCAGCAGTGGGGCTAGCGGGAGCCAAGAGACCCAGTACTTC; CDR3: CASSGASGSQETQYF
D: .; V: TRBV6-1; size: .; J: TRBJ1-2; DNA: TGTGCCAGCAGTGAAGGGGCAGGAACGGGGTATGGCTACACCTTC; CDR3: CASSEGAGTGYGYTF
D: TRBD2; V: TRBV4-1; size: .; J: TRBJ2-3; DNA: TGCGCCAGCAGCCAACCTCCGGGACTAGCGGGGGGGCTTAGCACAGATACGCAGTATTTT; CDR3: CASSQPPGLAGGLSTDTQYF
D: .; V: TRBV4-1; size: .; J: TRBJ1-4; DNA: TGCGCCAGCAGCCAAGGAGGGGAAAAACTGTTTTTT; CDR3: CASSQGGEKLFF
D: TRBD1; V: TRBV30; size: few; J: TRBJ1-5; DNA: TGTGCCTGGAGATCAGGGGGGAATCAGCCCCAGCATTTT; CDR3: CAWRSGGNQPQHF
D: .; V: TRBV7-3; size: few; J: TRBJ2-1; DNA: TGTGCCAGCAGCTTAACAAGGGGCAGCTCCTACAATGAGCAGTTCTTC; CDR3: CASSLTRGSSYNEQFF
D: TRBD1; V: TRBV9; size: .; J: TRBJ1-1; DNA: TGTGCCAGCAGCGTATATGGGACAGTAAACACTGAAGCTTTCTTT; CDR3: CASSVYGTVNTEAFF
D: TRBD1; V: TRBV15; size: .; J: TRBJ2-2; DNA: TGTGCCACCAGCATCCGACAGGGGACCGGGGAGCTGTTTTTT; CDR3: CATSIRQGTGELFF
D: .; V: TRBV25-1; size: .; J: TRBJ1-1; DNA: TGTGCCAGCAGTGAAGAGCACCTGAACACTGAAGCTTTCTTT; CDR3: CASSEEHLNTEAFF
D: .; V: TRBV2; size: once; J: TRBJ2-5; DNA: TGTGCCAGCAATTCGAGGCAGATCCAAGAGACCCAGTACTTC; CDR3: CASNSRQIQETQYF
D: .; V: TRBV5-6; size: .; J: TRBJ2-5; DNA: TGTGCCAGCAGCAGAGGGTTGGAGACCCAGTACTTC; CDR3: CASSRGLETQYF
D: .; V: TRBV7-9; size: once; J: TRBJ1-1; DNA: TGTGCCAGCAGCTCCGGGGTCGGCACTGAAGCTTTCTTT; CDR3: CASSSGVGTEAFF
D: .; V: TRBV14; size: few; J: TRBJ2-3; DNA: TGTGCCAGCAGCCCCTGGCAGGGTACGCAGTATTTT; CDR3: CASSPWQGTQYF
D: .; V: TRBV20-1; size: .; J: TRBJ1-1; DNA: TGCAGTGCTACCCGGCCCGGGGCTTTCTTT; CDR3: CSATRPGAFF
D: TRBD1; V: TRBV2; size: .; J: TRBJ1-1; DNA: TGTGCCAGCAGTGATGGGGACAGGGGGCCTAACACTGAAGCTTTCTTT; CDR3: CASSDGDRGPNTEAFF
D: .; V: TRBV4-2; size: few; J: TRBJ2-3; DNA: TGTGCCAGCAGCCAAGATCGGGGTAACCTAGATACGCAGTATTTT; CDR3: CASSQDRGNLDTQYF
D: .; V: TRBV10-3; size: .; J: TRBJ1-5; DNA: TGTGCCATCAGCAGGGAAGGCAATCGGCCCCAGCATTTT; CDR3: CAISREGNRPQHF
D: .; V: TRBV10-3; size: few; J: TRBJ1-5; DNA: TGTGCCATCAGTGAGCGGTCGGGAACCAATCAGCCCCAGCATTTT; CDR3: CAISERSGTNQPQHF
D: TRBD2; V: TRBV2; size: .; J: TRBJ2-1; DNA: TGTGCCAGCAGCCAACTAGCGGGGGGGCTAAATGAGCAGTTCTTC; CDR3: CASSQLAGGLNEQFF
D: .; V: TRBV7-2; size: .; J: TRBJ1-2; DNA: TGTGCCAGCAGCTACCCTTCCGGGTTGGCCTACTATGGCTACACCTTC; CDR3: CASSYPSGLAYYGYTF
D: .; V: TRBV25-1; size: .; J: TRBJ1-5; DNA: TGTGCCAGCAACAAGGAGGGGTCGTACAATCAGCCCCAGCATTTT; CDR3: CASNKEGSYNQPQHF
D: .; V: TRBV5-1; size: .; J: TRBJ2-1; DNA: TGCGCCAGCATTGCTTTGGGAGCGAATGAGCAGTTCTTC; CDR3: CASIALGANEQFF
D: TRBD2; V: TRBV7-2; size: .; J: TRBJ2-1; DNA: TGTGCCAGCAGGCTCGAGCGGGGGGCCAATGAGCAGTTCTTC; CDR3: CASRLERGANEQFF
D: TRBD2; V: TRBV2; size: .; J: TRBJ2-1; DNA: TGTGCCAGCAGTGGGACTAGCGGGTCTTACAATGAGCAGTTCTTC; CDR3: CASSGTSGSYNEQFF
D: TRBD2; V: TRBV4-1; size: .; J: TRBJ2-7; DNA: TGCGCCAGCAGCCAAGATCGGAGCGGGGGGCTCTCCTACGAGCAGTACTTC; CDR3: CASSQDRSGGLSYEQYF
D: .; V: TRBV7-6; size: few; J: TRBJ2-7; DNA: TGTGCCAGCAGCTCCCCAGGGATCTCCTACGAGCAGTACTTC; CDR3: CASSSPGISYEQYF
D: .; V: TRBV6-1; size: .; J: TRBJ1-6; DNA: TGTGCCAGCAGTGAAGCCGGGGGGAGATCACCCCTCCACTTT; CDR3: CASSEAGGRSPLHF
D: .; V: TRBV20-1; size: few; J: TRBJ2-5; DNA: TGCAGTCCCGAGAACCAAGAGACCCAGTACTTC; CDR3: CSPENQETQYF
D: TRBD2; V: TRBV9; size: .; J: TRBJ2-1; DNA: TGTGCCAGCAGCGGACTTAGCGGGGGGGACAATGAGCAGTTCTTC; CDR3: CASSGLSGGDNEQFF
D: .; V: TRBV5-1; size: .; J: TRBJ2-3; DNA: TGCGCCAGCAGCTTGTCAGGAGGGAATACGCAGTATTTT; CDR3: CASSLSGGNTQYF
D: .; V: TRBV19; size: .; J: TRBJ1-1; DNA: TGTGCCAGTCACCAGGGATTTGAAGCTTTCTTT; CDR3: CASHQGFEAFF
D: TRBD1; V: TRBV5-1; size: .; J: TRBJ2-3; DNA: TGCGCCAGCAGCTTACACGGGACAGGGATTTCAGATACGCAGTATTTT; CDR3: CASSLHGTGISDTQYF